The rows below give T cell receptor beta chains drawn from one sample of a study of T-cell memory formation after mild COVID-19. TCRdb independently ran MiXCR on the 5' RACE reads; one entry per CDR3 protein. The repertoire holds roughly 620,000 distinct CDR3 sequences, with about 20% as singletons. Specimen: PBMCs or a T cell subset sorted from them (not recorded which). The receptor set was obtained from an adult woman who had mild COVID-19 (a few samples of this study predate the infection). Cell type and time point are not known. The CDR3 runs from the conserved cysteine through the conserved F or W. The order of the fields is J gene, clone size, D gene, V gene, CDR3 length, CDR3 DNA, CDR3 protein. The D gene is left open where the match is weak. Rows give clone size only sometimes, using once, few, many, or a class for an expanded clone.

j_call: TRBJ2-3; clone_size: few; d_call: .; v_call: TRBV12-3/TRBV12-4; cdr3_length: 17; cdr3_nt: TGTGCCAGCAGGTCATCGGGTGGGAGAATGGTGACAGATACGCAGTATTTT; cdr3_aa: CASRSSGGRMVTDTQYF
j_call: TRBJ1-1; clone_size: .; d_call: TRBD1; v_call: TRBV5-6; cdr3_length: 15; cdr3_nt: TGTGCCAGCAGCCCCCTTACAGGGGGCTATACTGAAGCTTTCTTT; cdr3_aa: CASSPLTGGYTEAFF
j_call: TRBJ2-1; clone_size: few; d_call: .; v_call: TRBV12-3/TRBV12-4; cdr3_length: 14; cdr3_nt: TGTGCCAGCAGTTTAGCGGGCCGACACAATGAGCAGTTCTTC; cdr3_aa: CASSLAGRHNEQFF
j_call: TRBJ2-3; clone_size: few; d_call: TRBD1; v_call: TRBV7-8; cdr3_length: 12; cdr3_nt: TGTGCCAGCAGCTTGCCGGGACAGGGACCGTATTTT; cdr3_aa: CASSLPGQGPYF
j_call: TRBJ2-1; clone_size: once; d_call: .; v_call: TRBV6-6; cdr3_length: 15; cdr3_nt: TGTGCCAGCAGTTACTCGGCGGGTGCATACAATGAGCAGTTCTTC; cdr3_aa: CASSYSAGAYNEQFF
j_call: TRBJ1-1; clone_size: .; d_call: TRBD1; v_call: TRBV5-1; cdr3_length: 15; cdr3_nt: TGCGCCAGCCACCGGGACAGGGGTGCGAACACTGAAGCTTTCTTT; cdr3_aa: CASHRDRGANTEAFF
j_call: TRBJ1-2; clone_size: few; d_call: .; v_call: TRBV12-3/TRBV12-4; cdr3_length: 15; cdr3_nt: TGTGCCAGCAGCCCGATCACGGCGGCGACCTATGGCTACACCTTC; cdr3_aa: CASSPITAATYGYTF
j_call: TRBJ2-2; clone_size: .; d_call: .; v_call: TRBV4-3; cdr3_length: 15; cdr3_nt: TGCGCCAGCAGCCAAGTAGGACAGTTCACCGGGGAGCTGTTTTTT; cdr3_aa: CASSQVGQFTGELFF
j_call: TRBJ1-2; clone_size: few; d_call: .; v_call: TRBV25-1; cdr3_length: 13; cdr3_nt: TGTGCCAGCAGTTCGGCGGGGCTCTATGGCTACACCTTC; cdr3_aa: CASSSAGLYGYTF
j_call: TRBJ2-7; clone_size: .; d_call: TRBD1; v_call: TRBV20-1; cdr3_length: 14; cdr3_nt: TGCAGTGCTACCCGACAGGGGACCACCTACGAGCAGTACTTC; cdr3_aa: CSATRQGTTYEQYF
j_call: TRBJ2-3; clone_size: .; d_call: .; v_call: TRBV14; cdr3_length: 16; cdr3_nt: TGTGCCAGCAGCTCCTCGGGGGTCTTCAGCACAGATACGCAGTATTTT; cdr3_aa: CASSSSGVFSTDTQYF
j_call: TRBJ2-7; clone_size: .; d_call: TRBD1; v_call: TRBV5-1; cdr3_length: 16; cdr3_nt: TGCGCCAGCAGCTCATCCCAGGACAGGGGACGCCACGAGCAGTACTTC; cdr3_aa: CASSSSQDRGRHEQYF
j_call: TRBJ2-2; clone_size: many; d_call: TRBD2; v_call: TRBV14; cdr3_length: 15; cdr3_nt: TGTGCCAGCAGCCCCACTAGCGGGATTACCGGGGAGCTGTTTTTT; cdr3_aa: CASSPTSGITGELFF
j_call: TRBJ2-5; clone_size: .; d_call: .; v_call: TRBV12-3/TRBV12-4; cdr3_length: 11; cdr3_nt: TGTGCCAGCAGCCCCCGGAGGACCCAGTACTTC; cdr3_aa: CASSPRRTQYF